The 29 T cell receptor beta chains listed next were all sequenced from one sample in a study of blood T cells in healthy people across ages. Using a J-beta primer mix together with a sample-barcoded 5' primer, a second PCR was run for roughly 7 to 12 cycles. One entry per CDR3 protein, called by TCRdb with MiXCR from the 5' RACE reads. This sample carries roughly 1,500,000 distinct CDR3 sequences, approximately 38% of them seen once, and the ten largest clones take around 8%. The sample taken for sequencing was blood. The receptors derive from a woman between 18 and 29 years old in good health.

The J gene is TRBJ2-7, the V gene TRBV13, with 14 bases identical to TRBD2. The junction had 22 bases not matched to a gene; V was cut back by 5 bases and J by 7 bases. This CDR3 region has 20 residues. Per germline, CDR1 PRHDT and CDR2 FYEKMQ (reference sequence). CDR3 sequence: CASSPSWTSGRKSSYNEQYF. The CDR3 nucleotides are TGTGCCAGCAGCCCTAGCTGGACTAGCGGGAGGAAGAGCTCCTACAATGAGCAGTACTTC. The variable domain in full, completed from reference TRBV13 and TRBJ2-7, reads AAGVIQSPRHLIKEKRETATLKCYPIPRHDTVYWYQQGPGQDPQFLISFYEKMQSDKGSIPDRFSAQQFSDYHSELNMSSLELGDSALYFCASSPSWTSGRKSSYNEQYFGPGTRLTVT.

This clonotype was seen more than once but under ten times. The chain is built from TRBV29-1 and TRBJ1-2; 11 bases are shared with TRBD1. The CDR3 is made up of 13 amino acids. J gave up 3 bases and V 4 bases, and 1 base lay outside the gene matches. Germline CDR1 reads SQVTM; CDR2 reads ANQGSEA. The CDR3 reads CSVGGQGDYGYTF. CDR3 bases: TGCAGCGTTGGGGGACAGGGGGACTATGGCTACACCTTC.

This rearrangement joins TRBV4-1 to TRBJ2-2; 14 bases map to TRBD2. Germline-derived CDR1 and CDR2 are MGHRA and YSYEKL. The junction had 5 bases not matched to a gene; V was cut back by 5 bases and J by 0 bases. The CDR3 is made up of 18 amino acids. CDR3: CASSFRTSGGTNTGELFF. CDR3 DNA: TGCGCCAGCAGCTTCCGGACTAGCGGGGGGACGAACACCGGGGAGCTGTTTTTT.

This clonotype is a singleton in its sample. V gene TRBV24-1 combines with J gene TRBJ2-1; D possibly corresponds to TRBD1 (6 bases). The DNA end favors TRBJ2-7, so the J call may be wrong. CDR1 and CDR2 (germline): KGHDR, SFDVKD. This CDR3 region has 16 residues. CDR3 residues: CATSDRQAFSYNEQYF. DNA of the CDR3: TGTGCCACCAGTGACAGACAGGCCTTCTCCTACAATGAGCAGTACTTC.

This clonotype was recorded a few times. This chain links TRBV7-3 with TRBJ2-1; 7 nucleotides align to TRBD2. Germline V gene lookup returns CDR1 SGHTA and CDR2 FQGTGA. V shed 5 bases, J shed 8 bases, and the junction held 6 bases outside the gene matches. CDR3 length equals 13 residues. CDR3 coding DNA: TGTGCCAGCAGCCTGATGACTAGCCATGAGCAGTTCTTC. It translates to CASSLMTSHEQFF.

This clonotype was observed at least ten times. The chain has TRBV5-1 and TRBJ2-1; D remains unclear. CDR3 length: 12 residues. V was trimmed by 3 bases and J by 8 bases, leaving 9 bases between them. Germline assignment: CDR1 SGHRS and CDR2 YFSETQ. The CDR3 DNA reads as TGCGCCAGCAGCTACAACACCGATGAGCAGTTCTTC. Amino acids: CASSYNTDEQFF.

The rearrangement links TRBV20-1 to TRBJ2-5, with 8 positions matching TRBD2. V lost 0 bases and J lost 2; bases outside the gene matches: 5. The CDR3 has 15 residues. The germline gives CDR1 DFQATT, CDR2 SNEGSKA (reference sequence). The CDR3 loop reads CSARDGRGDQETQYF. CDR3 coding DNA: TGCAGTGCTAGAGATGGGCGGGGGGATCAAGAGACCCAGTACTTC.

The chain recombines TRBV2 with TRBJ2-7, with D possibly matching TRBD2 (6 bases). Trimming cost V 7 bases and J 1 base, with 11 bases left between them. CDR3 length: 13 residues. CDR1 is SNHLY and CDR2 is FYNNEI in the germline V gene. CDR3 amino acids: CASIGTLSYEQYF. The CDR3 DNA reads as TGTGCCAGCATAGGGACTCTTTCCTACGAGCAGTACTTC.

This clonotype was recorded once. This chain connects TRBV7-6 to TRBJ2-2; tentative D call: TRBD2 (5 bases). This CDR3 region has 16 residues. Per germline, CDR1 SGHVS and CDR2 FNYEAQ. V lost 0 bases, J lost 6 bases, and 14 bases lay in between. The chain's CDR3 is CASSLAALGGSGELFF. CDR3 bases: TGTGCCAGCAGCTTAGCTGCACTCGGAGGATCCGGGGAGCTGTTTTTT.

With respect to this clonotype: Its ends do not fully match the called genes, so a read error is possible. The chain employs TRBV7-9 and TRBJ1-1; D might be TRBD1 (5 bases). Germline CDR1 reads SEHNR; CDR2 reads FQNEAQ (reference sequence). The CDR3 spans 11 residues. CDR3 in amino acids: CASSRTNEVFF. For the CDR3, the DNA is TGTGCCAGCAGCCGGACAAACGAAGTTTTCTTT.

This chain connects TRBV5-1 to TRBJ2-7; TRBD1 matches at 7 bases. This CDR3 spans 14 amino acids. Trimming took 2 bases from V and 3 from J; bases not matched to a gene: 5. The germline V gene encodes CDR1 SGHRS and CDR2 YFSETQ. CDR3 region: CASSFGDSNYEQYF. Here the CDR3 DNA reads TGCGCCAGCAGCTTTGGGGACAGTAACTACGAGCAGTACTTC.

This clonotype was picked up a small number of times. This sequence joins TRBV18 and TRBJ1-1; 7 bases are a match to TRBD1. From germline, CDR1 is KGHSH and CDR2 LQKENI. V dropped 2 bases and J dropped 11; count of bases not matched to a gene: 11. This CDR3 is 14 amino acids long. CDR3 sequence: CASSPATDRSVAFF. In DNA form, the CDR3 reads TGTGCCAGCTCACCAGCAACGGACAGGAGCGTTGCTTTCTTT.

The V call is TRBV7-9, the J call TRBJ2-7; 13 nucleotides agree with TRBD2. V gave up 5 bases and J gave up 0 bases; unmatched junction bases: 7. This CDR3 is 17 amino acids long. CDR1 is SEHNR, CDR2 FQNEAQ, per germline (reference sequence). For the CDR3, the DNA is TGTGCCAGCAGCCCCGGGACTAGCGGGATCCCCTCCTACGAGCAGTACTTC. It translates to CASSPGTSGIPSYEQYF.

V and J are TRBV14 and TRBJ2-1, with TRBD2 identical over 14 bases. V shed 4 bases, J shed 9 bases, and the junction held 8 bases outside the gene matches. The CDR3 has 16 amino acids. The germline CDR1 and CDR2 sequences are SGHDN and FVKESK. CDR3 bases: TGTGCCAGCAGCCCGGGACTAGCGGGAGTTGTCAGTGAGCAGTTCTTC. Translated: CASSPGLAGVVSEQFF.

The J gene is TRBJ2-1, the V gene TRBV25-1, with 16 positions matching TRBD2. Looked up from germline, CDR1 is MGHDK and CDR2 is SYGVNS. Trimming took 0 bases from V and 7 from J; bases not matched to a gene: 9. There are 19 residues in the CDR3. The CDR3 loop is CASSEYYGTSGRAGNEQFF. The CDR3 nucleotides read TGTGCCAGCAGTGAATATTATGGGACTAGCGGGAGGGCAGGAAATGAGCAGTTCTTC.

The CDR3 spells CASRGTSGTRLGEQYF. CDR3 nucleotides: TGTGCCAGCAGGGGAACTAGCGGGACCCGTTTGGGCGAGCAGTACTTC. V usage is TRBV27 and J usage is TRBJ2-7; TRBD2 aligns across 10 bases. The CDR3 is 16 residues long. V shed 6 bases, J shed 6 bases, and the junction held 14 bases outside the gene matches. From germline, CDR1 is MNHEY and CDR2 SMNVEV (reference sequence).

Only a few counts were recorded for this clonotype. CDR3 amino acids: CASSRKGLALYNEQFF. The CDR3 region has the DNA TGTGCCAGCAGCCGGAAAGGGCTAGCACTCTACAATGAGCAGTTCTTC. V is TRBV5-5 and J is TRBJ2-1, with D tentatively TRBD2 (5 bases). The V end was cut by 4 bases, the J end by 3 bases, with 17 bases between. CDR1 is SGHKS, CDR2 YYEKEE, per germline (reference sequence). CDR3 length: 16 residues.

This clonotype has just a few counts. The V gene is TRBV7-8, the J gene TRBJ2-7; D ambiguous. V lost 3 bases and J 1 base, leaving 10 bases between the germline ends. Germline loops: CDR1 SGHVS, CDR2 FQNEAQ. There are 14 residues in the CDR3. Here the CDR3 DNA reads TGTGCCAGCAGCTTTGGCGACTGGTCCTACGAGCAGTACTTC. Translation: CASSFGDWSYEQYF.

The CDR3 coding sequence is TGTGCCAGCAGCCTAGCCGCGGGGGCTAGAGAAAAACTGTTTTTT. It codes for CASSLAAGAREKLFF. The rearrangement links TRBV11-2 to TRBJ1-4; D may be TRBD1 (6 bases). Trimming left V 5 bases short and J 8 bases short, with 18 bases between. This CDR3 has 15 amino acids. The germline V gene has CDR1 SGHAT and CDR2 FQNNGV.

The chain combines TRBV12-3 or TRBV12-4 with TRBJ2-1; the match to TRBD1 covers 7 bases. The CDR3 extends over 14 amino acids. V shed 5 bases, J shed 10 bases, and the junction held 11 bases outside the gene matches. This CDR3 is CASSPDRAHREQFF. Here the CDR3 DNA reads TGTGCCAGCAGTCCCGACAGGGCCCATCGGGAGCAGTTCTTC.

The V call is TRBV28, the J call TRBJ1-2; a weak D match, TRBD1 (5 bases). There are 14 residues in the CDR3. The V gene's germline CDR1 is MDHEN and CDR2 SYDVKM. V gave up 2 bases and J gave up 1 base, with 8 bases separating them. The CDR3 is CASSLDSFNYGYTF. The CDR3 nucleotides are TGTGCCAGCAGTTTAGACAGTTTTAACTATGGCTACACCTTC.

CDR3 residues: CASSYGPDMGLNADDDEQFF. CDR3 coding DNA: TGTGCCAGCAGTTACGGCCCGGACATGGGCTTGAACGCAGATGACGATGAGCAGTTCTTC. The chain uses TRBV6-5 and TRBJ2-1, with D tentatively TRBD1 (5 bases). The germline V and J ends were trimmed by 2 bases and 8 bases, with 31 bases remaining between them. The CDR3 runs 20 residues. Germline CDR1 and CDR2: MNHEY and SVGAGI.

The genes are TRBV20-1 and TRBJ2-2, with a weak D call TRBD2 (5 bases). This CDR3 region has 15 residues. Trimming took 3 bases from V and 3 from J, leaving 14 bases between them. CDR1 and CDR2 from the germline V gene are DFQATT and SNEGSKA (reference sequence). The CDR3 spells CSARPPGRDTGELFF. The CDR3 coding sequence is TGCAGTGCTAGGCCCCCGGGAAGGGACACCGGGGAGCTGTTTTTT.

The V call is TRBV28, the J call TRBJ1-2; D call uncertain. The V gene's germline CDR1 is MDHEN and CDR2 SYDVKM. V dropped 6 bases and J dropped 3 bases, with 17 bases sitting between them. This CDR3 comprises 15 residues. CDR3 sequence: CASSQGGGNYYGYTF. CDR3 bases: TGTGCCAGCAGCCAAGGAGGCGGGAATTACTATGGCTACACCTTC.

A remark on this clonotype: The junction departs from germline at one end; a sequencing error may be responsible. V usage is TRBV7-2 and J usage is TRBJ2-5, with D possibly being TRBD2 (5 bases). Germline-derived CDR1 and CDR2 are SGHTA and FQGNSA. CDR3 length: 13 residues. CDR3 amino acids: CASSLRGLETLYF. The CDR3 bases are TGTGCCAGCAGCTTAAGAGGGTTAGAGACCCTGTACTTC.

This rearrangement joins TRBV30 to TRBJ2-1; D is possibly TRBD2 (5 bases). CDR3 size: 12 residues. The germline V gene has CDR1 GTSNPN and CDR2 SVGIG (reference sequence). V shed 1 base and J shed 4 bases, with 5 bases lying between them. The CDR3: CAWSGGYNEQFF. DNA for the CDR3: TGTGCCTGGAGTGGCGGGTACAATGAGCAGTTCTTC.

DNA of the CDR3: TGTGCCAGCAGCTTTGGGGGGGGCAACACCGGGGAGCTGTTTTTT. This codes for CASSFGGGNTGELFF. The rearrangement links TRBV7-6 to TRBJ2-2, with D perhaps TRBD2 (7 bases). V lost 3 bases and J lost 2, with 10 bases in between. The CDR3 is 15 amino acids. Germline assignment: CDR1 SGHVS and CDR2 FNYEAQ.

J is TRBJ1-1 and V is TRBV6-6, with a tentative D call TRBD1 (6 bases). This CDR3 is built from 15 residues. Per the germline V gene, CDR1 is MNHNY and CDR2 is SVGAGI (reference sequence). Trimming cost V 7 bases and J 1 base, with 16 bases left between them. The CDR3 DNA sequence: TGTGCCAGCATGACCGTGGGGGGCGAGAACACTGAAGCTTTCTTT. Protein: CASMTVGGENTEAFF.

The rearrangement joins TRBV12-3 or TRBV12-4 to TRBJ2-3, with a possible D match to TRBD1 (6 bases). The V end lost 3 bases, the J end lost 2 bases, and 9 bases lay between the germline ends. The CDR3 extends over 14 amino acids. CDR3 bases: TGTGCCAGCAGTTTGATGGGGGCCACAGATACGCAGTATTTT. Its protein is CASSLMGATDTQYF.